Sequencing of this TCR beta chain was carried out in a study of cytomegalovirus exposure and HLA in healthy donors. Germline assignment: CDR1 MNHEY and CDR2 SMNVEV (reference sequence). The V and J ends lost 5 bases and 7 bases, in that order; junction bases with no gene match: 5. This CDR3 spans 13 amino acids. PCR primers comprised 60 Vbeta and 13 Jbeta primers. Clones were read by immunoSEQ multiplex PCR, and TCRdb kept only the in-frame ones, dropping some. The sample totals about 54,000 clones. Broader study findings: Earlier results showed most TCR beta V segments being productive about 90% or about 30% of the time. The authors assumed roughly uniform sequencing depth across donors for presence/absence analyses. Later on, an analysis showed TCR association rates differing by HLA locus, with DRB1 the most and HLA-C the fewest.

Notes on this clone: What it binds is unknown.

The TCR sequence derives from a woman aged 40 to 50 in good health and CMV-seronegative. This chain connects TRBV27 to TRBJ2-3, with 8 bases fitting TRBD1. Sequencing was carried out using PBMCs. The DNA of the CDR3 is TGTGCCAGCAGTGCTCACAGGGGGAATACGCAGTATTTT. Translating it yields CASSAHRGNTQYF.